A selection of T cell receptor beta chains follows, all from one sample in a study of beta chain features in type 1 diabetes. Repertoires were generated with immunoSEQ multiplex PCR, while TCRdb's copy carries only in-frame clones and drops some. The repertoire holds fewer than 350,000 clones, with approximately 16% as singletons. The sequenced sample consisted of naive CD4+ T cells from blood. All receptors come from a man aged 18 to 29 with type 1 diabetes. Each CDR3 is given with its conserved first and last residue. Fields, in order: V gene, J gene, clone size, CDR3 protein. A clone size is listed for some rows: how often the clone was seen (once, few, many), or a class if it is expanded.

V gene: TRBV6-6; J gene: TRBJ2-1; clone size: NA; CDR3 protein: CASSYLAGGRGEQFF
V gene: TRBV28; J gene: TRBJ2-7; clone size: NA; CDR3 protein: CASRGPRRREQYF
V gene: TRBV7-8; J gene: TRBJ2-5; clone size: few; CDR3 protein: CASSLLREHQETQYF
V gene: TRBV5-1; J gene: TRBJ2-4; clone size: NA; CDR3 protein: CASSSNEREGNIQYF
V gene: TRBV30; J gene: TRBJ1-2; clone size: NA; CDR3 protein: CAWGRTGPYTF
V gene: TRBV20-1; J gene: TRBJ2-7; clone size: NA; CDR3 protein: CSALTGYEQYF
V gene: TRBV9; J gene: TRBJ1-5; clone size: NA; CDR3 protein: CASSAQGQSNQPQHF
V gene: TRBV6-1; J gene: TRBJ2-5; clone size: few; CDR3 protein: CATRGLSEETQYF
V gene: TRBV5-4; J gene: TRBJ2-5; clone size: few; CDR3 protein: CASSRIAGNQETQYF
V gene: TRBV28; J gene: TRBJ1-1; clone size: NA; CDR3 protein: CASSLPGQGRTEAFF
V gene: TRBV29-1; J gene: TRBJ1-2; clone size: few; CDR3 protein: CSVGGGVIGYTF
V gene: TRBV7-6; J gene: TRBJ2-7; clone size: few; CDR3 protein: CASSGDSTYEQYF
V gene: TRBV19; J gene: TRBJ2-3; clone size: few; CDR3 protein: CASSGLAGAKGMHTQYF